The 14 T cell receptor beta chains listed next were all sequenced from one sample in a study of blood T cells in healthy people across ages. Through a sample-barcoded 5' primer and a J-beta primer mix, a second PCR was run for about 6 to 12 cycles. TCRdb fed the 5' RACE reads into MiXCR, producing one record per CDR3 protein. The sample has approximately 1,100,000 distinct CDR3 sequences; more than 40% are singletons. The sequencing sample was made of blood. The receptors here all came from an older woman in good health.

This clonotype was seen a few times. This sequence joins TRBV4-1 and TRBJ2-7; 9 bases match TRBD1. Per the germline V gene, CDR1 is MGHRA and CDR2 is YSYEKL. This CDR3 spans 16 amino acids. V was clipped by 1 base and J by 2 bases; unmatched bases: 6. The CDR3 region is CASSQARRDRAYEQYF. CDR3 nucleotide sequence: TGCGCCAGCAGCCAAGCCCGACGGGACAGGGCCTACGAGCAGTACTTC.

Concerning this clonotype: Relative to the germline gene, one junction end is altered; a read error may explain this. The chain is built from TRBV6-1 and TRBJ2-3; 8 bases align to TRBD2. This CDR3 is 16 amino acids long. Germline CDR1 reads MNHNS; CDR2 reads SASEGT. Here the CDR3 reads CVSSEREGGPTDTQYF. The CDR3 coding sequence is TGTGTCAGCAGTGAACGGGAGGGAGGGCCCACAGATACGCAGTATTTT.

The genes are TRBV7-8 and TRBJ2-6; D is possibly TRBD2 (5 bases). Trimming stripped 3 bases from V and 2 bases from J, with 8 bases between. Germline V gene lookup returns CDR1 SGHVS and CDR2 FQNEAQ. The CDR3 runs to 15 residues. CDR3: CASSFQRAGANVLTF. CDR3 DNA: TGTGCCAGCAGCTTTCAGAGGGCTGGGGCCAACGTCCTGACTTTC.

CDR3 loop: CASSLFSGDNYGYTF. The CDR3 DNA sequence: TGTGCCAGCAGTTTATTCTCCGGCGATAACTATGGCTACACCTTC. This sequence joins TRBV27 and TRBJ1-2; D gene unclear. V lost 1 base and J lost 1, with 10 bases in between. The CDR3 consists of 15 residues. Germline loops: CDR1 MNHEY, CDR2 SMNVEV (reference sequence).

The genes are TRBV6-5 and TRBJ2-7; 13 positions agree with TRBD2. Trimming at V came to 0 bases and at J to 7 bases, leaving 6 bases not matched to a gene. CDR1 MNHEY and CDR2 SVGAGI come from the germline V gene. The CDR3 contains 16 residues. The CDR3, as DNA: TGTGCCAGCAGTTACTCGGTGGGACTAGCGGGATGGGAGCAGTACTTC. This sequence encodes CASSYSVGLAGWEQYF.

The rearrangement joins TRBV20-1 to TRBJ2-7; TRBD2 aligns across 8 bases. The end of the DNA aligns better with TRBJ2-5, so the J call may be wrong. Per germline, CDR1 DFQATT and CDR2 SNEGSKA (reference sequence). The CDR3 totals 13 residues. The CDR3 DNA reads TGCAGTGCACTGGCGGGACTAGAAGAGACCCAGTACTTC. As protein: CSALAGLEETQYF.

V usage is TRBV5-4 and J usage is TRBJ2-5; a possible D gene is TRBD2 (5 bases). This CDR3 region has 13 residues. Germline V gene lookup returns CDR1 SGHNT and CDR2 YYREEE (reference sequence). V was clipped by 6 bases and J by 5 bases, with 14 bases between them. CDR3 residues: CASTPGFGETQYF. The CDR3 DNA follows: TGTGCCAGCACCCCGGGATTTGGGGAGACCCAGTACTTC.

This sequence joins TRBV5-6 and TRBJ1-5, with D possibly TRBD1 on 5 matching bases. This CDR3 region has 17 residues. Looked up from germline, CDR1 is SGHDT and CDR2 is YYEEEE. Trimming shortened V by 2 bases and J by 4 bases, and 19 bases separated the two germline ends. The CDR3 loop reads CASSFTRAGGDNQPQHF. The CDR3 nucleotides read TGTGCCAGCAGCTTCACTCGGGCGGGGGGTGATAATCAGCCCCAGCATTTT.

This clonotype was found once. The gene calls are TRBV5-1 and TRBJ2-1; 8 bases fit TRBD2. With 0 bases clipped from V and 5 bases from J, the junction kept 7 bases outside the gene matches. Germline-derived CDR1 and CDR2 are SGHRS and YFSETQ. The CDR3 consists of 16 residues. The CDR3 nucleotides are TGCGCCAGCAGCTTGGTTTGGGGACTAGATGACAATGAGCAGTTCTTC. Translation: CASSLVWGLDDNEQFF.

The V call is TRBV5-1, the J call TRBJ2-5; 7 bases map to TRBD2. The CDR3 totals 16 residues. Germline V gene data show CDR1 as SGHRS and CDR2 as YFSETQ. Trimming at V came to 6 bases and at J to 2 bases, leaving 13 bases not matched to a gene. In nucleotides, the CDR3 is TGCGCCAGCATCCCTGGGAGCGGGGCGATACAAGAGACCCAGTACTTC. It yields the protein CASIPGSGAIQETQYF. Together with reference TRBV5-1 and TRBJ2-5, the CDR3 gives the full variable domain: KAGVTQTPRYLIKTRGQQVTLSCSPISGHRSVSWYQQTPGQGLQFLFEYFSETQRNKGNFPGRFSGRQFSNSRSEMNVSTLELGDSALYLCASIPGSGAIQETQYFGPGTRLLVL.

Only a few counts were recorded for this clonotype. CDR3 in amino acids: CASSLRRHGEQYF. CDR3 DNA sequence: TGTGCCAGCAGTTTAAGGCGGCACGGGGAGCAGTACTTC. This rearrangement joins TRBV28 to TRBJ2-7; no firm D call. The length of the CDR3 is 13 residues. Between the trimmed V and J ends, which lost 2 bases and 7 bases, there was a span of 12 bases. CDR1 and CDR2 (germline): MDHEN, SYDVKM. The complete variable domain, with remaining parts taken from reference TRBV28 and TRBJ2-7, reads DVKVTQSSRYLVKRTGEKVFLECVQDMDHENMFWYRQDPGLGLRLIYFSYDVKMKEKGDIPEGYSVSREKKERFSLILESASTNQTSMYLCASSLRRHGEQYFGPGTRLTVT.

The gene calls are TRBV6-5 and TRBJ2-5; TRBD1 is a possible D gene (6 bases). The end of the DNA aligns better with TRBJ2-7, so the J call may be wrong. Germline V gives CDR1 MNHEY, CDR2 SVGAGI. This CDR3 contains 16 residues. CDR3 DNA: TGTGCCAGCAGTTACTCGATGCGGCAGGGGAACAACGAGCAGTACTTC. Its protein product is CASSYSMRQGNNEQYF.

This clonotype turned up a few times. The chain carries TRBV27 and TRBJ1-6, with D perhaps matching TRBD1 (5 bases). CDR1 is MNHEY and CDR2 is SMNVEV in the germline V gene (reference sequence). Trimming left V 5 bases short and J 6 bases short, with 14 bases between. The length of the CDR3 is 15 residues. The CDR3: CASSAIRDGNSPLHF. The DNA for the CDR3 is TGTGCCAGCAGTGCGATCCGGGACGGTAATTCACCCCTCCACTTT.

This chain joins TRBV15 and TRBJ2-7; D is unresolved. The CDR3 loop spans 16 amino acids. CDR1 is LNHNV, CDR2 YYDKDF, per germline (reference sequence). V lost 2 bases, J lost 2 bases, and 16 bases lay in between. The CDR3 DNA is TGTGCCACCAGCAGATCCACGGCCCAAACGCCCTACGAGCAGTACTTC. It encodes CATSRSTAQTPYEQYF.